This is a list of T cell receptor beta chains from one sample in a study of blood T cells in healthy people across ages. From the 5' RACE reads, TCRdb called clonotypes with MiXCR, one entry per CDR3 protein. Here the sample spans fewer than 1,000,000 distinct CDR3 sequences, about 46% being singletons. The sequencing input was blood. These receptors were obtained from a man older than 75 in good health. Each CDR3 is given with its conserved first and last residue. The D gene is left open where the match is weak. The size of a clone is reported for some rows only, either as once, few or many, or as a class for expanded clones.

v_gene	abundance	d_gene	j_gene	CDR3nt	CDR3aa
TRBV2	.	.	TRBJ2-5	TGTGCCAGCACCAAGGGTCCGAACCAAGAGACCCAGTACTTC	CASTKGPNQETQYF
TRBV4-3	.	TRBD1	TRBJ2-2	TGCGCCAGCAGCCAAATGAGGGGGCGCAACACCGGGGAGCTGTTTTTT	CASSQMRGRNTGELFF
TRBV6-6	.	.	TRBJ2-7	TGTGCCAGCAGTTACTCGAAACAGGATTACTCCTACGAGCAGTACTTC	CASSYSKQDYSYEQYF
TRBV5-6	.	TRBD1	TRBJ2-1	TGTGCTAGCCATCTAGGGGGCTTGGAGACCCAGTTCTTC	CASHLGGLETQFF
TRBV12-3/TRBV12-4	.	TRBD2	TRBJ2-1	TGTGCCAGCAGTCCACAGACAGGGACTAGCGGGGGGGCAAACAATGAGCAGTTCTTC	CASSPQTGTSGGANNEQFF
TRBV7-3	.	TRBD2	TRBJ2-1	TGTGCCAGCAGCTTAATGTCTAGCGGGAGGAATGAGCAGTTCTTC	CASSLMSSGRNEQFF
TRBV9	once	TRBD1	TRBJ1-2	TGTGCCAGCAGCGTAGAGGGCAGGGGGAACTATGGCTACACCTTC	CASSVEGRGNYGYTF
TRBV10-1	.	TRBD2	TRBJ2-7	TGCGCCAGCAGCGACCCGACTAGCGGGTCCTACGAGCAGTACTTC	CASSDPTSGSYEQYF
TRBV5-5	.	.	TRBJ2-5	TGTGCCAGCAGCCCTGTCCCAGGCGGACAGACCCAGTACTTC	CASSPVPGGQTQYF
TRBV4-2	many	.	TRBJ2-1	TGTGCCAGCAGCCAAGAGGGGGCTATTAATGAGCAGTTCTTC	CASSQEGAINEQFF
TRBV29-1	.	TRBD1	TRBJ2-7	TGCAGCGCGACAGGGCCCTACGAGCAGTACTTC	CSATGPYEQYF
TRBV24-1	few	.	TRBJ2-7	TGTGCCACCAGTGATTTGGACGAGCAGTACTTC	CATSDLDEQYF
TRBV29-1	.	.	TRBJ1-1	TGCAGCGTGAAAACAGTGAACACTGAAGCTTTCTTT	CSVKTVNTEAFF
TRBV20-1	.	TRBD2	TRBJ2-5	TGCAGTGCTCCAACCTCTAGCGGGAGTTTCAATGAGCAGTACTTC	CSAPTSSGSFNEQYF
TRBV11-3	few	TRBD2	TRBJ2-1	TGTGCCAGCAGCTTAGAGAGCGGGAGGATCGACAATGAGCAGTTCTTC	CASSLESGRIDNEQFF
TRBV2	many	.	TRBJ1-6	TGTGCCAGCAGTTTCACAGGGAGGCAATCACCCCTCCACTTT	CASSFTGRQSPLHF
TRBV12-3/TRBV12-4	few	TRBD1	TRBJ2-3	TGTGCCAGCAGTTCCCCTAACAGGGGAGCAGATACGCAGTATTTT	CASSSPNRGADTQYF
TRBV5-1	few	.	TRBJ2-7	TGCGCCAGCAGCTTGGTAGAAGATCCCTACGAGCAGTACTTC	CASSLVEDPYEQYF
TRBV11-3	few	.	TRBJ2-2	TGTGCCAGCAGCCCCCGCGCCTCGAACACCGGGGAGCTGTTTTTT	CASSPRASNTGELFF
TRBV6-5	.	.	TRBJ2-7	TGTGCCAGCAGTTATCGGGCCAAATACGAGCAGTACTTC	CASSYRAKYEQYF
TRBV20-1	once	TRBD2	TRBJ2-1	TGCAGCCCTACCTCGGGGACTAGCGGAGGGGAGACCCAGTTCTTC	CSPTSGTSGGETQFF
TRBV12-3/TRBV12-4	.	.	TRBJ1-1	TGTGCCAGCAGTTTTGCTCCTTTAGGGCACACTGAAGCTTTCTTT	CASSFAPLGHTEAFF